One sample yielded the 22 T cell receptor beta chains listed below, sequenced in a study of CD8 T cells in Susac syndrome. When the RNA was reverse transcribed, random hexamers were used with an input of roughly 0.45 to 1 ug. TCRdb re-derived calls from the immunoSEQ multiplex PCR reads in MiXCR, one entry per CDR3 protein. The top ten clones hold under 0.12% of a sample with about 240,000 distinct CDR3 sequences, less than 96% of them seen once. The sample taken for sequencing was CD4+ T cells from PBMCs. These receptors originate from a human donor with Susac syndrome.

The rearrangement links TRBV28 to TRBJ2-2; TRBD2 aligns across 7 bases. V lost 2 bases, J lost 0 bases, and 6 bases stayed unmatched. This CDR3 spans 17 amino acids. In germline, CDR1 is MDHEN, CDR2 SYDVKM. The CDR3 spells CASSLPSGATNTGELFF. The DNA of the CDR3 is TGTGCCAGCAGTTTACCTAGCGGAGCAACGAACACCGGGGAGCTGTTTTTT.

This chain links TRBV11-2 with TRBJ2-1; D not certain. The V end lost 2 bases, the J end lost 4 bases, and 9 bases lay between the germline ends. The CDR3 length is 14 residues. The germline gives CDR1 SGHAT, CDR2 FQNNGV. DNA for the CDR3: TGTGCCAGCAGCTTAACGGGTTCGTACAATGAGCAGTTCTTC. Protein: CASSLTGSYNEQFF. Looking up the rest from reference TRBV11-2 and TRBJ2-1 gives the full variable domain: EAGVAQSPRYKIIEKRQSVAFWCNPISGHATLYWYQQILGQGPKLLIQFQNNGVVDDSQLPKDRFSAERLKGVDSTLKIQPAKLEDSAVYLCASSLTGSYNEQFFGPGTRLTVL.

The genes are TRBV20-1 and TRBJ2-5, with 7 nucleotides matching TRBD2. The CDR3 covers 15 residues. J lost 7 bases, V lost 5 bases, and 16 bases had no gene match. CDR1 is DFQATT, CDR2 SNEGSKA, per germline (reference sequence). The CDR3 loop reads CSAPVPSTSRGTQYF. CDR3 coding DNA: TGCAGTGCTCCAGTCCCCTCGACTAGCCGGGGGACCCAGTACTTC.

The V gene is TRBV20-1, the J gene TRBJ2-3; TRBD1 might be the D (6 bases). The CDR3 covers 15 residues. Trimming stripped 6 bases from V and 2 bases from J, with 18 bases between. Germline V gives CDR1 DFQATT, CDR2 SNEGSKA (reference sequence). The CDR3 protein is CSASDYRESTDTQYF. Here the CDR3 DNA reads TGCAGTGCCTCCGACTACAGGGAATCCACAGATACGCAGTATTTT.

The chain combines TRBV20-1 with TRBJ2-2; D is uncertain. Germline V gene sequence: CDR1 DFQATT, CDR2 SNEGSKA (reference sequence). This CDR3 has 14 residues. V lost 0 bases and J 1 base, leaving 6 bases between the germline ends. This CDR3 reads CSARDPGNTGELFF. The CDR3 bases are TGCAGTGCTAGAGATCCCGGGAACACCGGGGAGCTGTTTTTT.

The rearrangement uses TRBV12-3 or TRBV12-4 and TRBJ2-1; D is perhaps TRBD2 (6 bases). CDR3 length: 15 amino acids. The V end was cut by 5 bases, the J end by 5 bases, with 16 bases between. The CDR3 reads CASSLTTSRHNEQFF. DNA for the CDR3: TGTGCCAGCAGTCTGACGACTAGTAGGCACAATGAGCAGTTCTTC.

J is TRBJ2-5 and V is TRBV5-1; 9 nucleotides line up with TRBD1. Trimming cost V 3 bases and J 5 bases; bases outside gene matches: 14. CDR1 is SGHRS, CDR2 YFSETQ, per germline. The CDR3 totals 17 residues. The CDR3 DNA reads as TGCGCCAGCAGCTCAATCAACCAAGGACAGGGGTGGGAGACCCAGTACTTC. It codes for CASSSINQGQGWETQYF.

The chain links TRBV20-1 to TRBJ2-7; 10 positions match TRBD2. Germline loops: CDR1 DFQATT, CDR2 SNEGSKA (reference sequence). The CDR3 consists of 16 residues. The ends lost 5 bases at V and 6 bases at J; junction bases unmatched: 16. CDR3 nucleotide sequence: TGCAGTGCTCAAAGCGGGAGGGCCCTCTCCTGGGGCGAGCAGTACTTC. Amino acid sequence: CSAQSGRALSWGEQYF.

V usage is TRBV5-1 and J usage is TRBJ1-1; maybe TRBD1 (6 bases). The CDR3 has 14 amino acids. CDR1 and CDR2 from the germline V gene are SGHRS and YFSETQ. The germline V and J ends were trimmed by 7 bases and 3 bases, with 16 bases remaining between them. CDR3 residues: CASSGAGAYTEAFF. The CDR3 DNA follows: TGCGCCAGCTCCGGGGCGGGGGCGTACACTGAAGCTTTCTTT.

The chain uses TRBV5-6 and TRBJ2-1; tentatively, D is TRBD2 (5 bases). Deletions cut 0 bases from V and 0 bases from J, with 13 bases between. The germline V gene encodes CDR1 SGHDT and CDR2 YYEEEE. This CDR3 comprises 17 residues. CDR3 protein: CASSLARGWSSYNEQFF. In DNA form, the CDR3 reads TGTGCCAGCAGCTTGGCCCGGGGTTGGAGCTCCTACAATGAGCAGTTCTTC.

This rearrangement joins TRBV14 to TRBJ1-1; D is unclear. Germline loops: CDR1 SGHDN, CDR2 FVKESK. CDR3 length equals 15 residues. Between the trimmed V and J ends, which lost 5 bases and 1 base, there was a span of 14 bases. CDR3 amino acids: CASSTLSSGNTEAFF. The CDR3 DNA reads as TGTGCCAGCAGCACCCTGAGCTCTGGGAACACTGAAGCTTTCTTT. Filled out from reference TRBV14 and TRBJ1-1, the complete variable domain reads EAGVTQFPSHSVIEKGQTVTLRCDPISGHDNLYWYRRVMGKEIKFLLHFVKESKQDESGMPNNRFLAERTGGTYSTLKVQPAELEDSGVYFCASSTLSSGNTEAFFGQGTRLTVV.

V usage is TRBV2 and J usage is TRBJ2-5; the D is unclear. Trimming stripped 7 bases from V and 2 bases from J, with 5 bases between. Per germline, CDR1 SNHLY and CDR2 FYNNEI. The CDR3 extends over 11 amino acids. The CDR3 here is CASMSQETQYF. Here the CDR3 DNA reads TGTGCCAGCATGAGTCAAGAGACCCAGTACTTC.

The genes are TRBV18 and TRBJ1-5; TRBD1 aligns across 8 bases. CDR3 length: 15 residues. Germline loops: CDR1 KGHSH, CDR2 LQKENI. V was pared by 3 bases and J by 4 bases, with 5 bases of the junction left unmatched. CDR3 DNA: TGTGCCAGCTCACCCTACACAGGGGGGAATCAGCCCCAGCATTTT. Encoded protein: CASSPYTGGNQPQHF.

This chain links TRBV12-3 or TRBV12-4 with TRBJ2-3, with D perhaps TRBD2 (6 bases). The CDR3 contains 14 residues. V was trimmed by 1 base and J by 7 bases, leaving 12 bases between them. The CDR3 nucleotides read TGTGCCAGCAGTTTAGGGGGAGGAGGGAATACGCAGTATTTT. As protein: CASSLGGGGNTQYF.

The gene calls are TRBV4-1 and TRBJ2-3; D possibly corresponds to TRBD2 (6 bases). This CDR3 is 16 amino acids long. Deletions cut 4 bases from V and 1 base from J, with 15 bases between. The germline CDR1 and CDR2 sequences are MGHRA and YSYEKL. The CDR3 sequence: CASSPRLVRGTDTQYF. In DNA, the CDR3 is TGCGCCAGCAGCCCTCGACTAGTCAGGGGCACAGATACGCAGTATTTT.

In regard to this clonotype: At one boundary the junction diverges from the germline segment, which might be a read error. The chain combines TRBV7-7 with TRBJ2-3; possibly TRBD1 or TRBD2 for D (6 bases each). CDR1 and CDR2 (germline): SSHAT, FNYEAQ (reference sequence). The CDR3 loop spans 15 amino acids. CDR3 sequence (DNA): TGTGCTAGCAGCTTAGGGGGGACTAGCACAGATACGCAGTATTTT. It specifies CASSLGGTSTDTQYF.

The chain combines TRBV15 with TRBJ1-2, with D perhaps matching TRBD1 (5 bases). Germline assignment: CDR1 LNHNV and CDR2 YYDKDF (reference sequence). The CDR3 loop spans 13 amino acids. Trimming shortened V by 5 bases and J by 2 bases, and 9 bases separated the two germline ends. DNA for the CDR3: TGTGCCACCAGCGGACACAGGAACTATGGCTACACCTTC. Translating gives CATSGHRNYGYTF.

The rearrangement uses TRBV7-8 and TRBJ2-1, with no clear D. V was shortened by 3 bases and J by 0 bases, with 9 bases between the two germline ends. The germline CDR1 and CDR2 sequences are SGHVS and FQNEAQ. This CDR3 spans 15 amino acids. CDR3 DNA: TGTGCCAGCAGCTTGAGCTTCGCCTCCTACAATGAGCAGTTCTTC. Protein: CASSLSFASYNEQFF.

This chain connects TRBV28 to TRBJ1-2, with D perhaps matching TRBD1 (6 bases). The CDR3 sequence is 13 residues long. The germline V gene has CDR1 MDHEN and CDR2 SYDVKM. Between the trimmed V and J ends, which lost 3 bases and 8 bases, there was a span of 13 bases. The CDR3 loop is CASSLSAGAGYTF. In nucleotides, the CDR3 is TGTGCCAGCAGTTTGTCTGCAGGGGCGGGCTACACCTTC.

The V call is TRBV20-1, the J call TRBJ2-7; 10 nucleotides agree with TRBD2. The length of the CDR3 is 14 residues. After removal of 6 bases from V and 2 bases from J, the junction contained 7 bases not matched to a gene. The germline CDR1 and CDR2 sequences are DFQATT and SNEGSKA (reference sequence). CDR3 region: CSADRLAGTYEQYF. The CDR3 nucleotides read TGCAGTGCAGATAGACTAGCGGGTACCTACGAGCAGTACTTC.

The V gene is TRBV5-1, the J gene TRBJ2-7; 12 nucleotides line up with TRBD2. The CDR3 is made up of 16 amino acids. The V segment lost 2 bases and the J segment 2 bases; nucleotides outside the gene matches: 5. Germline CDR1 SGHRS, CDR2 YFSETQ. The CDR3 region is CASSFTSGRSTYEQYF. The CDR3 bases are TGCGCCAGCAGCTTTACTAGCGGGAGGAGTACCTACGAGCAGTACTTC.

CDR3 in DNA: TGCAGCGTTGAGACGACAGGTCGGGATACGCAGTATTTT. Protein: CSVETTGRDTQYF. The rearrangement uses TRBV29-1 and TRBJ2-3; D possibly corresponds to TRBD1 (6 bases). The V and J ends lost 3 bases and 6 bases respectively, with 13 bases between them. The CDR3 extends over 13 amino acids. CDR1 is SQVTM and CDR2 is ANQGSEA in the germline V gene.